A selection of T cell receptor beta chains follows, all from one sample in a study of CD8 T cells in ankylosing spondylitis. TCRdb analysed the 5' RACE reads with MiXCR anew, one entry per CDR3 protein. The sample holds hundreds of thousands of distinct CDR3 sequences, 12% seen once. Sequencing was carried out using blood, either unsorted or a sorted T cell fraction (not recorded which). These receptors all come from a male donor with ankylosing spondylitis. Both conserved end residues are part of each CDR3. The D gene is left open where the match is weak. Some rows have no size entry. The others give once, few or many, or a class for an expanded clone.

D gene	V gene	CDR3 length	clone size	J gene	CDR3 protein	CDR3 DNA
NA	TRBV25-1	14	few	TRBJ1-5	CASSAGHPNQPQHF	TGTGCCAGCAGCGCGGGACACCCTAATCAGCCCCAGCATTTT
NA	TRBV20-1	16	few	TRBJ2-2	CSARGPGGMDTGELFF	TGCAGTGCTAGAGGCCCAGGTGGAATGGACACCGGGGAGCTGTTTTTT
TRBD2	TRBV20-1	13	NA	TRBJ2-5	CSAVLAREETQYF	TGCAGTGCTGTACTAGCGAGAGAAGAGACCCAGTACTTC
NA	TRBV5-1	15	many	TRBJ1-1	CASSLTGYMNTEAFF	TGCGCCAGCAGCTTGACAGGGTATATGAACACTGAAGCTTTCTTT
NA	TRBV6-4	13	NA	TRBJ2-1	CASSPTSRSEQFF	TGTGCCAGCAGCCCCACTAGCCGGAGTGAGCAGTTCTTC
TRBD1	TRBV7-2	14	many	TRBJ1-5	CASSLAGGFQPQHF	TGTGCCAGCAGCTTAGCAGGGGGCTTTCAGCCCCAGCATTTT
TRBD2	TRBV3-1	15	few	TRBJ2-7	CASSRGVAGLYEQYF	TGTGCCAGCAGCCGCGGGGTAGCGGGACTGTACGAGCAGTACTTC
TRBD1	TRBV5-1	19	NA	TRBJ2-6	CASSLLTGEAPSGANVLTF	TGCGCCAGCAGTTTGTTGACAGGGGAGGCTCCCTCTGGGGCCAACGTCCTGACTTTC
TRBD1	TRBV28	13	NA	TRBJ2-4	CASSGQGENIQYF	TGTGCCAGCAGTGGACAGGGGGAAAACATTCAGTACTTC
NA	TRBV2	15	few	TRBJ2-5	CASSEGRTVKETQYF	TGTGCCAGCAGTGAAGGACGGACAGTTAAAGAGACCCAGTACTTC